This T cell receptor beta chain was documented in a study of cytomegalovirus exposure and HLA in healthy donors. Study details: Within the Caucasian-associated ancestry cluster were around 81% of the approximately 400 genotyped donors.

After removal of 2 bases from V and 6 bases from J, the junction contained 14 bases not matched to a gene. CDR3 length: 17 residues. The germline gives CDR1 SEHNR, CDR2 FQNEAQ (reference sequence). The PCR was carried out with 60 Vbeta primers and 13 Jbeta primers. Generated by immunoSEQ multiplex PCR, the TCRdb table keeps only in-frame clones and is missing some. The sample yields 130,000 or so clones, around 72% seen once. This clonotype originated in a young woman in good health and CMV-seronegative. The sequenced sample consisted of PBMCs. The gene calls are TRBV7-9 and TRBJ1-2, with 8 bases fitting TRBD1. The CDR3 loop reads CASSLPQGQASFDGYTF. The CDR3 nucleotides are TGTGCCAGCAGCTTACCCCAGGGACAGGCCTCTTTTGATGGCTACACCTTC.